This TCR beta chain was documented in a study of blood T cell repertoires in COVID-19. Study overall: From the United States, Italy and Spain came samples of acute and convalescent COVID-19. Sources were T cells, B-cell-depleted T cells, or PBMCs; the material itself was cDNA or gDNA.

Per the germline V gene, CDR1 is KGHSH and CDR2 is LQKENI. V was trimmed by 4 bases and J by 5 bases, leaving 12 bases between them. The CDR3 spans 15 residues. Methods used by the authors: It was from reference gene primer amplification that nucleated cell counts were estimated. Using immunoSEQ multiplex PCR, the repertoire was profiled, and TCRdb retains in-frame clones only, with some absent. The V and J calls and clone size are taken from that table; D and trimming were inferred from the DNA. The table shows over 90,000 clones, with nearly 90% occurring only once. The sample holds one count of this clone.

The chain carries TRBV18 and TRBJ1-6; maybe TRBD1 (5 bases). The source material was peripheral blood. This sequence originates from a middle-aged man in a cohort sampled during active COVID-19. In DNA form, the CDR3 reads TGTGCCAGCTCACTCCCCGGGGGGGATAATTCACCCCTCCACTTT. It encodes CASSLPGGDNSPLHF.